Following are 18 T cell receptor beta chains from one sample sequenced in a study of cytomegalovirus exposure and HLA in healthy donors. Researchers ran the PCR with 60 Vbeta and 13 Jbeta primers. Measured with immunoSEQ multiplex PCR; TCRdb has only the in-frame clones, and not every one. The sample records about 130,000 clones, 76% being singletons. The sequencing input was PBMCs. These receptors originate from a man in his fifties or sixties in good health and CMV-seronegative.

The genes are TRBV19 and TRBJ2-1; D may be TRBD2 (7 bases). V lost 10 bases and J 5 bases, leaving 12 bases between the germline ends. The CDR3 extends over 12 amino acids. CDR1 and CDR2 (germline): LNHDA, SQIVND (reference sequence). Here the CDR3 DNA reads TGTGCCACCGGGGGGCAGGACAATGAGCAGTTCTTC. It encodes CATGGQDNEQFF.

The CDR3 region is CASRQGTSGALSSYEQYF. The CDR3 nucleotides read TGTGCCAGCAGACAAGGTACTAGCGGGGCCTTGAGCTCCTACGAGCAGTACTTC. This sequence joins TRBV7-2 and TRBJ2-5, with TRBD2 matching over 10 bases. The J call could be wrong; TRBJ2-7 is a better fit for the DNA end. Germline assignment: CDR1 SGHTA and CDR2 FQGNSA. The CDR3 has 18 residues.

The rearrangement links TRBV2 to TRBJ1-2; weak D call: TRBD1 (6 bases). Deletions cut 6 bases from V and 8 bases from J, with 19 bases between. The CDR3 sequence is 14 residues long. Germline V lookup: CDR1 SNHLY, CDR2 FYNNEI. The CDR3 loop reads CASRMDSPQGGYTF. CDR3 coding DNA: TGTGCCAGCAGGATGGACAGCCCCCAGGGGGGCTACACCTTC.

The CDR3 loop reads CASSSTGTINTDTQYF. CDR3 bases: TGTGCCAGCAGTTCAACCGGGACTATCAACACAGATACGCAGTATTTT. The chain combines TRBV6-6 with TRBJ2-3, with 7 bases that match TRBD2. CDR1 is MNHNY and CDR2 is SVGAGI in the germline V gene (reference sequence). V trimming: 4 bases; J trimming: 2 bases; junction bases outside the gene matches: 9. This CDR3 has 16 amino acids.

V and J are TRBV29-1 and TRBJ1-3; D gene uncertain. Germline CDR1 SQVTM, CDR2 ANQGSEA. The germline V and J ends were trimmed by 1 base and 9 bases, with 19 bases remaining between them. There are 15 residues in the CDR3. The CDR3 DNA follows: TGCAGCGTTGAAGTGGCAGGAGGTCGCCGAACCACCATATATTTT. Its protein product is CSVEVAGGRRTTIYF.

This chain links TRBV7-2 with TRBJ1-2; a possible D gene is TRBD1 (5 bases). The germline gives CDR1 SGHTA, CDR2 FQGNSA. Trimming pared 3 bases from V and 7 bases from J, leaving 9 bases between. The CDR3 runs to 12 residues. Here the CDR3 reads CASSFQGVGYTF. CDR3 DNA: TGTGCCAGCAGCTTCCAGGGTGTTGGCTACACCTTC.

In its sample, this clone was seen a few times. The CDR3 here is CASRKGGDTEAFF. DNA for the CDR3: TGTGCCAGCAGAAAGGGGGGGGACACTGAAGCTTTCTTT. This chain uses TRBV25-1 with TRBJ1-1, with D possibly matching TRBD1 (6 bases). CDR1 MGHDK and CDR2 SYGVNS come from the germline V gene. CDR3 length: 13 residues. The V gene lost 6 bases and the J gene lost 3 bases, with 11 bases spanning the gap.

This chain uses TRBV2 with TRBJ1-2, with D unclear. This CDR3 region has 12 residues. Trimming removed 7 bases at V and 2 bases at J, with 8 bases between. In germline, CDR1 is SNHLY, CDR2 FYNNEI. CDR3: CASTTENYGYTF. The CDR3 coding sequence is TGTGCCAGCACAACCGAGAACTATGGCTACACCTTC.

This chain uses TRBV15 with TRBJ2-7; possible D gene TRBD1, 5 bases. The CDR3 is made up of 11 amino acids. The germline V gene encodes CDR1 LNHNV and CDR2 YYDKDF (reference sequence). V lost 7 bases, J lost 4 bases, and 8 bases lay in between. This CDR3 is CATKQGYEQYF. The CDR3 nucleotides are TGTGCCACCAAGCAGGGATACGAGCAGTACTTC.

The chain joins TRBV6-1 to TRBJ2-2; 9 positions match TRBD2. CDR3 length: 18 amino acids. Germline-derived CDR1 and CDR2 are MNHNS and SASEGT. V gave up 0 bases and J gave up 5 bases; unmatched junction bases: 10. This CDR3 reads CASSEADGSGGYTGELFF. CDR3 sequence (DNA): TGTGCCAGCAGTGAAGCGGACGGTAGCGGGGGATATACCGGGGAGCTGTTTTTT.

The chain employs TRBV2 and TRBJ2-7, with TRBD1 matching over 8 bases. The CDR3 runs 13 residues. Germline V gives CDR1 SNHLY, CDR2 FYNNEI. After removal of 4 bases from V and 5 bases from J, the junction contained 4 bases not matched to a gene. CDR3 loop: CASSGARGHEQYV. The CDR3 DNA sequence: TGTGCCAGCAGTGGTGCCAGGGGGCACGAGCAGTACGTC.

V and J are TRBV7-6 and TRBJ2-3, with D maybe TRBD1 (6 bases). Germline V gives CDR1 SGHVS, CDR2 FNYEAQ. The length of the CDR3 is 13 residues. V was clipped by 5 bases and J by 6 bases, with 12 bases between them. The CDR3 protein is CASSGGLPDTQYF. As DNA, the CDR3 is TGTGCCAGCAGCGGGGGCCTTCCGGATACGCAGTATTTT.

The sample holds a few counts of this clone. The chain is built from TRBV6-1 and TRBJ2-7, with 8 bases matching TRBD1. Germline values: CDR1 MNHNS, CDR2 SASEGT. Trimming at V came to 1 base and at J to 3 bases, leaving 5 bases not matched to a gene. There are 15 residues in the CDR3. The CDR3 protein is CASSEVDRGYYEQYF. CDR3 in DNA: TGTGCCAGCAGTGAAGTCGACAGGGGCTACTACGAGCAGTACTTC.

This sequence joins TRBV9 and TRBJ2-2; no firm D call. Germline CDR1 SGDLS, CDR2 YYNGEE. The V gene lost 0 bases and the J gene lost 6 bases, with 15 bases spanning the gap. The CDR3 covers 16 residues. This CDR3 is CASSVEQHGQSGELFF. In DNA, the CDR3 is TGTGCCAGCAGCGTAGAACAACATGGGCAGTCCGGGGAGCTGTTTTTT.

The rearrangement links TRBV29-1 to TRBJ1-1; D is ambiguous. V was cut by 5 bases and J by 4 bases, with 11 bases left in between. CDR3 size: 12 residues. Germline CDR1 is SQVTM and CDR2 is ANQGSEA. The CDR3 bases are TGCAGCGTTCAAATTGCGTCCACTGAAGCTTTCTTT. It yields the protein CSVQIASTEAFF. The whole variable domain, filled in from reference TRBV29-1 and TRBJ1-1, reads SAVISQKPSRDICQRGTSLTIQCQVDSQVTMMFWYRQQPGQSLTLIATANQGSEATYESGFVIDKFPISRPNLTFSTLTVSNMSPEDSSIYLCSVQIASTEAFFGQGTRLTVV.

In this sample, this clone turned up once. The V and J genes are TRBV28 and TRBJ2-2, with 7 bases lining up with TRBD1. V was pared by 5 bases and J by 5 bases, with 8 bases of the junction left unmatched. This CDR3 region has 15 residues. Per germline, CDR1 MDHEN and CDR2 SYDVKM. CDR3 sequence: CASSETGAGTGELFF. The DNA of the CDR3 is TGTGCCAGCAGTGAAACAGGGGCCGGTACCGGGGAGCTGTTTTTT.

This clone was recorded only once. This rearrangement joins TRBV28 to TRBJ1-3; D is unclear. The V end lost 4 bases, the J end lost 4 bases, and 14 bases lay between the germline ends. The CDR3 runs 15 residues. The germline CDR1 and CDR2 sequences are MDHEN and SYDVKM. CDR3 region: CASSYLRGSGNTIYF. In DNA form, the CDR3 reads TGTGCCAGCAGTTACCTTCGAGGTTCAGGAAACACCATATATTTT.

The CDR3 region is CASSHPGLSRKFKTNTGELFF. CDR3 DNA: TGCGCCAGCAGCCATCCGGGACTATCCCGAAAATTCAAAACGAACACCGGGGAGCTGTTTTTT. The V gene is TRBV4-1, the J gene TRBJ2-2, with 7 bases matching TRBD2. Per the germline V gene, CDR1 is MGHRA and CDR2 is YSYEKL. The CDR3 covers 21 residues. Trimming took 3 bases from V and 0 from J; bases not matched to a gene: 19.